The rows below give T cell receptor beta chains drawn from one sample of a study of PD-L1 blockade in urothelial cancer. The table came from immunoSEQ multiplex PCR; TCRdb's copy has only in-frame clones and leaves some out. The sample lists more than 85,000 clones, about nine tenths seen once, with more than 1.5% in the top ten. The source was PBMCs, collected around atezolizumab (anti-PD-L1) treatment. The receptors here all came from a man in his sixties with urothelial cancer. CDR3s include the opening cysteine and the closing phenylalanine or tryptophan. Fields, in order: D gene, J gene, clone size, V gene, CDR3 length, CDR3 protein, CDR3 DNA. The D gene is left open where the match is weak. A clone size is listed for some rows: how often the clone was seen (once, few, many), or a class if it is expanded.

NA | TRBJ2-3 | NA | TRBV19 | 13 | CAGRDSATDTQYF | TGTGCCGGGCGGGATTCTGCCACAGATACGCAGTATTTT
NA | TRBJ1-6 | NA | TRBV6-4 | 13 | CASSTGINSPLHF | TGTGCCAGCTCCACAGGGATTAATTCACCCCTCCACTTT
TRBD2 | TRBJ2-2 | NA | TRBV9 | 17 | CASSAGPSGGAIGELFF | TGTGCCAGCAGCGCAGGCCCTAGCGGGGGGGCCATTGGGGAGCTGTTTTTT
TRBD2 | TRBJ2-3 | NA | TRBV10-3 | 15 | CAISAGGRGTDTQYF | TGTGCCATCAGTGCGGGCGGGAGAGGGACAGATACGCAGTATTTT
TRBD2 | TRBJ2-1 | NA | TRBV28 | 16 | CASSSPAGGLHNEQFF | TGTGCCAGCAGTTCTCCGGCGGGGGGGCTGCACAATGAGCAGTTCTTC
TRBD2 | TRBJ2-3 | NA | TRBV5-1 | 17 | CASSLVLAGSYTDTQYF | TGCGCCAGCAGCTTGGTTCTAGCGGGGAGCTACACAGATACGCAGTATTTT
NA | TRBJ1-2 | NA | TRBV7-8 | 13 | CASSLVTNYGYTF | TGTGCCAGCAGCTTAGTTACTAACTATGGCTACACCTTC
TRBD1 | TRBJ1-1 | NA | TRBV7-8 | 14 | CASSSTGGRTEAFF | TGTGCCAGCAGCTCGACAGGGGGTCGAACTGAAGCTTTCTTT
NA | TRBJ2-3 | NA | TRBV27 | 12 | CASSLSGTTQYF | TGTGCCAGCAGCCTTAGCGGTACTACGCAGTATTTT
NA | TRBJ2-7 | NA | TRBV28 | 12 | CASRNLNYEQYF | TGTGCCAGCAGAAACTTAAACTACGAGCAGTACTTC
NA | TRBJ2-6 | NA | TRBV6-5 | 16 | CASSYASSSGANVLTF | TGTGCCAGCAGTTACGCCTCGAGCTCTGGGGCCAACGTCCTGACTTTC
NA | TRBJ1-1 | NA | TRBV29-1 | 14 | CSVSFYGINTEAFF | TGCAGCGTTAGTTTTTACGGGATAAACACTGAAGCTTTCTTT
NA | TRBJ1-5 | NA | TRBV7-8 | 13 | CASSPGPGQPQHF | TGTGCCAGCAGCCCTGGCCCGGGTCAGCCCCAGCATTTT
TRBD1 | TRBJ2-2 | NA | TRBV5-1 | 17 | CASSPEPTGGRTGELFF | TGCGCCAGCAGCCCGGAACCGACAGGGGGCCGGACCGGGGAGCTGTTTTTT
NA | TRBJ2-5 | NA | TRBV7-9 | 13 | CASSLLLAETQYF | TGTGCCAGCAGCTTATTACTAGCTGAGACCCAGTACTTC
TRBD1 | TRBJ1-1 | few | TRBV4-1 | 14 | CASSQDQTGGRAFF | TGCGCCAGCAGCCAGGACCAGACAGGGGGCAGGGCTTTCTTT
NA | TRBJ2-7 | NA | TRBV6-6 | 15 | CASSGHTGIRREQYF | TGTGCCAGCAGTGGACATACAGGGATCAGAAGGGAGCAGTACTTC
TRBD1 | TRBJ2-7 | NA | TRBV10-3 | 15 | CAISEPGTGSREQYF | TGTGCCATCAGTGAGCCCGGGACAGGGTCGCGCGAGCAGTACTTC
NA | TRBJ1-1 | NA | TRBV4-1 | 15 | CASSQGEGWNTEAFF | TGCGCCAGCAGCCAAGGGGAGGGATGGAACACTGAAGCTTTCTTT
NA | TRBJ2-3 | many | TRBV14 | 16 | CASSQSLSSRPDTQYF | TGTGCCAGCAGCCAAAGCCTTTCTAGCAGACCAGATACGCAGTATTTT
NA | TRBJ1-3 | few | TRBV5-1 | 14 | CASSLDTSGNTIYF | TGCGCCAGCAGCTTGGACACGTCTGGAAACACCATATATTTT
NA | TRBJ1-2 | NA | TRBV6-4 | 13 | CASSPQWSYGYTF | TGTGCCAGCAGTCCTCAATGGAGTTATGGCTACACCTTC
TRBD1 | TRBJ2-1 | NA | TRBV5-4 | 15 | CASSSGTGLYNEQFF | TGTGCCAGCAGCTCCGGGACAGGGCTCTACAATGAGCAGTTCTTC
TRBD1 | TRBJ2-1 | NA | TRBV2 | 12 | CASDRGGSEQFF | TGTGCCAGCGACAGGGGTGGGAGTGAGCAGTTCTTC
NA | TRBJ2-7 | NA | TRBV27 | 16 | CASSSRTRGNSYEQYF | TGTGCCAGCAGTTCCCGGACTAGGGGGAACTCCTACGAGCAGTACTTC
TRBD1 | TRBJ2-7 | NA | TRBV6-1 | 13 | CASRPGQGYEQYF | TGTGCCAGCAGACCGGGACAGGGGTACGAGCAGTACTTC
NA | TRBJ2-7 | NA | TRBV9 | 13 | CASSVELDHEQYF | TGTGCCAGCAGCGTAGAACTAGACCACGAGCAGTACTTC
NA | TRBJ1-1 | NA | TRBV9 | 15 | CASSPANGVNTEAFF | TGTGCCAGCAGCCCAGCCAACGGGGTGAACACTGAAGCTTTCTTT
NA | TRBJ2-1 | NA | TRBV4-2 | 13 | CASGAEVSGEQFF | TGTGCCAGCGGGGCCGAGGTTAGTGGTGAGCAGTTCTTC
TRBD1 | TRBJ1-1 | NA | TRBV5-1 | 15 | CASSSQGGSNTEAFF | TGCGCCAGCAGCTCTCAGGGGGGATCGAACACTGAAGCTTTCTTT
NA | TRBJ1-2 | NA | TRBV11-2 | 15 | CASSLGGGGGRGYTF | TGTGCCAGCAGCTTAGGAGGTGGGGGAGGACGCGGCTACACCTTC
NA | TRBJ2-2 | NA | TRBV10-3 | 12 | CAIPSGSGELFF | TGTGCCATCCCATCCGGGTCGGGGGAGCTGTTTTTT
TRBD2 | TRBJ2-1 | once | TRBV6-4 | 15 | CASSSSSGSRHEQFF | TGTGCCAGCAGTTCGTCCAGCGGGAGTCGTCATGAGCAGTTCTTC
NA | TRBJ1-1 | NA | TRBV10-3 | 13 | CAISDSREAEAFF | TGTGCCATCAGTGATTCCAGGGAAGCTGAAGCTTTCTTT
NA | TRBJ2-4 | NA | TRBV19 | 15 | CASSFPVLAKNIQYF | TGTGCCAGTAGTTTCCCCGTTCTAGCCAAAAACATTCAGTACTTC
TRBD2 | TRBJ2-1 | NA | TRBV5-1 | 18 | CASSFNYPGLAGEREQFF | TGCGCCAGCAGTTTCAATTACCCGGGACTAGCGGGAGAGCGTGAGCAGTTCTTC
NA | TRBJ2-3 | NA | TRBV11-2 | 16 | CASSRILSDNTDTQYF | TGTGCCAGCAGCCGTATCCTTTCGGACAACACAGATACGCAGTATTTT
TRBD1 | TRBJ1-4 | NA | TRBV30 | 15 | CAWSVAGQGASELFF | TGTGCCTGGAGTGTAGCGGGACAGGGGGCGTCGGAACTGTTTTTT
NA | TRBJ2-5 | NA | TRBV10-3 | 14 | CAISEGLDAETQYF | TGTGCCATCAGTGAGGGACTTGACGCAGAGACCCAGTACTTC
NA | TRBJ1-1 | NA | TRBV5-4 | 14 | CASSLALGNTEAFF | TGTGCCAGCAGCTTGGCTCTCGGGAACACTGAAGCTTTCTTT
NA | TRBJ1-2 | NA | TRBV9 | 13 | CASSVDGTYGYTF | TGTGCCAGCAGCGTAGACGGTACCTATGGCTACACCTTC
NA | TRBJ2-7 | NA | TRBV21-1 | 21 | CASSKEEGTSGIRILPCEQYF | TGTGCCAGCAGCAAAGAAGAAGGGACTAGCGGGATACGAATCCTTCCCTGCGAGCAGTACTTC
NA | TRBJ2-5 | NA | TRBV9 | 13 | CASSVRARETQYF | TGTGCCAGCAGCGTGAGGGCCCGGGAGACCCAGTACTTC
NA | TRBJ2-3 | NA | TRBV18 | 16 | CASSPSDVGRGDTQYF | TGTGCCAGCTCACCATCGGACGTCGGCCGGGGAGATACGCAGTATTTT
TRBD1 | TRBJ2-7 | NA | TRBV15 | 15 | CATSQGQGRSYEQYF | TGTGCCACCAGCCAGGGACAGGGTCGCTCCTACGAGCAGTACTTC
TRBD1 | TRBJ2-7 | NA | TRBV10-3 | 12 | CAIGQGSYEQYF | TGTGCCATCGGACAGGGTTCCTACGAGCAGTACTTC
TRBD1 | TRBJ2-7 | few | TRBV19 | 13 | CASGGTGFYEQYF | TGTGCCAGTGGAGGGACAGGGTTTTACGAGCAGTACTTC
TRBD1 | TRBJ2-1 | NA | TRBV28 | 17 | CASSSLGTGNINNEQFF | TGTGCCAGCAGTTCCCTGGGGACAGGGAATATCAACAATGAGCAGTTCTTC
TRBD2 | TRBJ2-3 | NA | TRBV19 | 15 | CASSASGTRADTQYF | TGTGCCAGTAGTGCCAGCGGGACCCGCGCAGATACGCAGTATTTT
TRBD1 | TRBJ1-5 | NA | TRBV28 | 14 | CASSPGQNNQPQHF | TGTGCCAGCAGTCCGGGACAGAACAATCAGCCCCAGCATTTT